This T cell receptor beta chain emerged from a study of cytomegalovirus exposure and HLA in healthy donors. The method was immunoSEQ multiplex PCR; TCRdb's version includes in-frame clones alone and lacks a portion of them. This table has fewer than 200,000 clones, roughly 80% appearing once. On this clone: The antigen is unknown.

The study's findings and limits: There were some public TCRs occurring in many donors, but most TCR sequences were rare. It was about 150 TCR beta chains that were listed as cytomegalovirus-associated. Using the classifier, cytomegalovirus status was reportedly diagnosed with high specificity and sensitivity. A later analysis found first-cohort TCR clusters tended to co-occur in the approximately 110 validation repertoires.

The receptor comes from a woman between 18 and 30 years old in good health and CMV-seropositive. The sample consisted of PBMCs.

The CDR3 coding sequence is TGTGCCAGCAGCGAGCGGGGGGGAAGGTTGGTCTATGGCTACACCTTC. It translates to CASSERGGRLVYGYTF. The V and J genes are TRBV2 and TRBJ1-2, with a possible D match to TRBD1 (5 bases). With 6 bases removed from V and 4 bases from J, the gap between germline ends came to 21 bases. The CDR3 sequence is 16 residues long. Per germline, CDR1 SNHLY and CDR2 FYNNEI.